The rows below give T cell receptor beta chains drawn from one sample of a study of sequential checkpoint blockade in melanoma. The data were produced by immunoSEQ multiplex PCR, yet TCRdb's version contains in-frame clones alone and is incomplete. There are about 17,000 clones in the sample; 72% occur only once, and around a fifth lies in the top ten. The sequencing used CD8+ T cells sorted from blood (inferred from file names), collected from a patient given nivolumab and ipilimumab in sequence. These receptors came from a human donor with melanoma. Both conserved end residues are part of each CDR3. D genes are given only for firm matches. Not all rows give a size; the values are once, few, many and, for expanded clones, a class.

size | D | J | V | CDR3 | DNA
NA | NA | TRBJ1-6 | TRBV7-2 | CASSLPGQGDSPLHF | TGTGCCAGCAGCCTTCCGGGACAAGGGGATTCACCCCTCCACTTT
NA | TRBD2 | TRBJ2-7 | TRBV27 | CASSPQREGAYNEQYF | TGTGCCAGCAGTCCCCAGCGGGAGGGAGCCTACAACGAGCAGTACTTC
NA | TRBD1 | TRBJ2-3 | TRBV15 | CATSRGRQGPTDTQYF | TGTGCCACCAGCAGAGGCAGACAGGGACCCACAGATACGCAGTATTTT
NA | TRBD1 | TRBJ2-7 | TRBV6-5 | CASSTPGQGAYEQYF | TGTGCCAGCAGTACCCCTGGACAGGGGGCGTACGAGCAGTACTTC
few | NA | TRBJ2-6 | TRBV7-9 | CASSLGAGGANVLTF | TGTGCCAGCAGCTTAGGTGCCGGTGGGGCCAACGTCCTGACTTTC
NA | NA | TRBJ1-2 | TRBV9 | CASSVGQDYYGYTF | TGTGCCAGCAGCGTAGGACAGGACTACTATGGCTACACCTTC
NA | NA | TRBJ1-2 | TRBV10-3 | CAISEPTEGYTF | TGTGCCATCAGTGAACCGACTGAGGGCTACACCTTC
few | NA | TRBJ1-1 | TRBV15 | CATSRDRQGSTEAFF | TGTGCCACCAGCAGAGATAGGCAGGGTAGCACTGAAGCTTTCTTT
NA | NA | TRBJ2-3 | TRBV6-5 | CASRSFTDTQYF | TGTGCCAGCAGATCCTTTACAGATACGCAGTATTTT
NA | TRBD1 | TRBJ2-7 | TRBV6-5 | CASRPTGNSYEQYF | TGTGCCAGCAGACCGACAGGGAACTCCTACGAGCAGTACTTC
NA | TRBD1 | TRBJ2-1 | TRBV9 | CASSVGGGISYNEQFF | TGTGCCAGCAGCGTAGGAGGGGGCATCTCCTACAATGAGCAGTTCTTC
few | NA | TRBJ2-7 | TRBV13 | CASSSNRGYYEQYF | TGTGCCAGCAGCTCCAATAGGGGGTACTACGAGCAGTACTTC
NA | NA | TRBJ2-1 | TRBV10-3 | CAISEWEPTYNEQFF | TGTGCCATCAGTGAGTGGGAGCCCACCTACAATGAGCAGTTCTTC
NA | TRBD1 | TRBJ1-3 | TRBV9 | CASSPRDRTVANTIYF | TGTGCCAGCAGCCCCCGGGACAGGACCGTGGCAAACACCATATATTTT
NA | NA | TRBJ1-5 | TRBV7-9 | CASSLQGAQPQHF | TGTGCCAGCAGTCTCCAGGGCGCTCAGCCCCAGCATTTT
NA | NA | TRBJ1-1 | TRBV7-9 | CASSPAGATEAFF | TGTGCCAGCAGCCCCGCGGGAGCCACTGAAGCTTTCTTT
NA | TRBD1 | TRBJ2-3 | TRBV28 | CASSPRQGATSTDTQYF | TGTGCCAGCAGTCCGCGACAGGGGGCGACGAGCACAGATACGCAGTATTTT
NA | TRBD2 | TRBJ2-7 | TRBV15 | CATSGTSGSLTYEQYF | TGTGCCACCAGCGGGACTAGCGGGAGTCTAACCTACGAGCAGTACTTC
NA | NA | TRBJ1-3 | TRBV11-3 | CASSPQGGPGNTIYF | TGTGCCAGCAGCCCCCAGGGAGGGCCTGGAAACACCATATATTTT
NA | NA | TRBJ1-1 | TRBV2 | CASSQATEAFF | TGTGCCAGCAGTCAGGCCACTGAAGCTTTCTTT
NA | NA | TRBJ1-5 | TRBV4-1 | CASSQDRDQPQHF | TGCGCCAGCAGCCAAGATCGGGATCAGCCCCAGCATTTT
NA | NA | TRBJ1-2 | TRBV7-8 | CASSLAVEQGIGGYTF | TGTGCCAGCAGCTTAGCTGTGGAACAGGGCATAGGGGGCTACACCTTC
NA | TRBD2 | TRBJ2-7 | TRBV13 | CASRPSGSSYEQYF | TGTGCCAGCAGACCTAGCGGGAGCTCCTACGAGCAGTACTTC
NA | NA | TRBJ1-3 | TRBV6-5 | CASTLESSGNTIYF | TGTGCCAGCACCCTAGAGAGCTCTGGAAACACCATATATTTT
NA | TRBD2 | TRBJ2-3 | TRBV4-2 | CASSQGLAGGPSTDTQYF | TGTGCCAGCAGCCAGGGACTAGCGGGAGGGCCAAGCACAGATACGCAGTATTTT
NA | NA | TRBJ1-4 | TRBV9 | CASSAGTGDEKLFF | TGTGCCAGCAGCGCCGGGACTGGGGATGAAAAACTGTTTTTT
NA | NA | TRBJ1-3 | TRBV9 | CASSGEGGNTIYF | TGTGCCAGCAGCGGAGAGGGAGGAAACACCATATATTTT
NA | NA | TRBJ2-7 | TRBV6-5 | CASSYSFWGRTYEQYF | TGTGCCAGCAGTTACTCGTTCTGGGGGAGGACCTACGAGCAGTACTTC
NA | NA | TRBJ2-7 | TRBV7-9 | CASSLVGGRDTYEQYF | TGTGCCAGCAGCTTAGTTGGAGGAAGAGATACCTACGAGCAGTACTTC
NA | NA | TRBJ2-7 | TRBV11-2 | CASSLSGVPGEQYF | TGTGCCAGCAGCTTAAGCGGTGTCCCGGGAGAGCAGTACTTC
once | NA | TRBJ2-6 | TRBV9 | CARHRVPPSGANVLTF | TGTGCCAGGCACAGGGTCCCCCCCTCTGGGGCCAACGTCCTGACTTTC
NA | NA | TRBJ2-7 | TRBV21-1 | CASSKPTGEPYEQYF | TGTGCCAGCAGCAAACCCACAGGGGAGCCCTACGAGCAGTACTTC
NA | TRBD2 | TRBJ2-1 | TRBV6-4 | CASSEGGSYNEQFF | TGTGCCAGCAGTGAGGGGGGGTCCTACAATGAGCAGTTCTTC
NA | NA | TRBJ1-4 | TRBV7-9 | CASSLGSGGRGEKLFF | TGTGCCAGCAGCTTAGGTTCGGGAGGTCGGGGTGAAAAACTGTTTTTT
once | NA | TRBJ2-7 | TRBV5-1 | CASSVGAGYEQYF | TGCGCCAGCAGCGTGGGAGCCGGCTACGAGCAGTACTTC
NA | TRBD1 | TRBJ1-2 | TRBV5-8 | CASSVRDRGFGYTF | TGTGCCAGCAGCGTGCGGGACAGGGGTTTTGGCTACACCTTC
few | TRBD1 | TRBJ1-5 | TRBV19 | CATLDRGNQPQHF | TGTGCCACCCTGGACAGGGGTAATCAGCCCCAGCATTTT
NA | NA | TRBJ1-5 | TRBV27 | CASSPYSNQPQHF | TGTGCCAGCAGCCCTTATAGCAATCAGCCCCAGCATTTT
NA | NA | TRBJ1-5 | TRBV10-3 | CAISESTEYSNQPQHF | TGTGCCATCAGTGAGTCGACAGAATATAGCAATCAGCCCCAGCATTTT
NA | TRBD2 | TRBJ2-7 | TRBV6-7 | CASSPRDYPTLEQYF | TGTGCCAGCAGTCCTCGGGACTACCCGACTCTCGAGCAGTACTTC
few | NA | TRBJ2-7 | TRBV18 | CASSVGAGSYEQYF | TGTGCCAGCAGCGTAGGGGCGGGGTCCTACGAGCAGTACTTC
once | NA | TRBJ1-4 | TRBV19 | CASSIRDYNEKLFF | TGTGCCAGTAGTATACGGGACTATAATGAAAAACTGTTTTTT
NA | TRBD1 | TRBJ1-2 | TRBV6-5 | CASSYRVDRGYGYTF | TGTGCCAGCAGTTACAGGGTGGACAGGGGATATGGCTACACCTTC
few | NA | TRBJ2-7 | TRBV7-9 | CASSPPGSSYEQYF | TGTGCCAGCAGCCCCCCCGGGAGCTCCTACGAGCAGTACTTC
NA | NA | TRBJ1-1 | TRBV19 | CASSIAGDGTEAFF | TGTGCCAGTAGTATTGCGGGGGATGGCACTGAAGCTTTCTTT
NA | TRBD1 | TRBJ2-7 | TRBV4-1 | CATSTTAGTGNEQYF | TGCGCCACGTCAACTACCGCCGGGACAGGGAACGAGCAGTACTTC